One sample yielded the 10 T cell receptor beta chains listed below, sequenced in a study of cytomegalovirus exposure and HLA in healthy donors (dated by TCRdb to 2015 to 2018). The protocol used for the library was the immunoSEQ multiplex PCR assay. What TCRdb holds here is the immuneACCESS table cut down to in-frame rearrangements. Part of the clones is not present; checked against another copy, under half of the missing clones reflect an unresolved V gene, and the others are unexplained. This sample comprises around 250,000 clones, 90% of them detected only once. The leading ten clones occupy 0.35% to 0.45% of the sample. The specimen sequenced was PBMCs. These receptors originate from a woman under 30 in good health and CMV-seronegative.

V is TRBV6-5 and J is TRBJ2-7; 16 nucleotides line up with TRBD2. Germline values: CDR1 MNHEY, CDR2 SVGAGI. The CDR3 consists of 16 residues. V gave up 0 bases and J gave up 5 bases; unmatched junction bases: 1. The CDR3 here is CASSYSGLAGGHEQYF. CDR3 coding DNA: TGTGCCAGCAGTTACTCGGGACTAGCGGGGGGGCACGAGCAGTACTTC.

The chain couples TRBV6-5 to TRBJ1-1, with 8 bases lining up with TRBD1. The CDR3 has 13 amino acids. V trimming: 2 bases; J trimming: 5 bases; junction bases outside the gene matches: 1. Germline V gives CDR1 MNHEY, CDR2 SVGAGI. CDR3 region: CASSYRTGTEAFF. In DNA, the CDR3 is TGTGCCAGCAGTTACAGGACAGGGACTGAAGCTTTCTTT.

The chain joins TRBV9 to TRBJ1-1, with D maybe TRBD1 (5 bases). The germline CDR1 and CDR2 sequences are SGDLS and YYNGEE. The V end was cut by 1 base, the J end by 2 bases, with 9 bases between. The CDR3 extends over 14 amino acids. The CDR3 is CASSVTGLNTEAFF. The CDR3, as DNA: TGTGCCAGCAGCGTAACAGGCCTTAACACTGAAGCTTTCTTT. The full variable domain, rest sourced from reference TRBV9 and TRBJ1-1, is DSGVTQTPKHLITATGQRVTLRCSPRSGDLSVYWYQQSLDQGLQFLIQYYNGEERAKGNILERFSAQQFPDLHSELNLSSLELGDSALYFCASSVTGLNTEAFFGQGTRLTVV.

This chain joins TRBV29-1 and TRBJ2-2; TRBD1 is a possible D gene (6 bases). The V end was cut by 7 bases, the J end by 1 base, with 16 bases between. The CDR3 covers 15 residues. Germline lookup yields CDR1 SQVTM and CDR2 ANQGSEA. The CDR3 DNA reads TGCAGCGCCGAATCCGGCAGGGGGAACACCGGGGAGCTGTTTTTT. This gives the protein CSAESGRGNTGELFF.

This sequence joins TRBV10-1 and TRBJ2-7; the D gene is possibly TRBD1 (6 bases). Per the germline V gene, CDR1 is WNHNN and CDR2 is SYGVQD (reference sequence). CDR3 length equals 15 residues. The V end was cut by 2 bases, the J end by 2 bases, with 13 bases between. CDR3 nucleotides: TGCGCCAGCAGTGAGACAGGGCGCTTTCCCTACGAGCAGTACTTC. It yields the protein CASSETGRFPYEQYF.

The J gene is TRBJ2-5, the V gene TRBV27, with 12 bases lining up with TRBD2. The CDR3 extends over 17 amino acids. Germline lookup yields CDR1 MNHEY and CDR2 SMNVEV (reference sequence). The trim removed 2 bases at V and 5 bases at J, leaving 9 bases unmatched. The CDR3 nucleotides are TGTGCCAGCAGTTTAGGCGCTAGCGGGGGGGCCCGGGAGACCCAGTACTTC. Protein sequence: CASSLGASGGARETQYF.

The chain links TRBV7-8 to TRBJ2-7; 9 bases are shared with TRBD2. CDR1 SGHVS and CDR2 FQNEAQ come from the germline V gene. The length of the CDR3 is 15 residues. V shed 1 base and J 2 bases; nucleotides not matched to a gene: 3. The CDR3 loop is CASSLGGGGAYEQYF. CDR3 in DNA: TGTGCCAGCAGCTTAGGAGGCGGGGGGGCCTACGAGCAGTACTTC. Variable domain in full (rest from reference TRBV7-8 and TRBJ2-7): GAGVSQSPRYKVAKRGQDVALRCDPISGHVSLFWYQQALGQGPEFLTYFQNEAQLDKSGLPSDRFFAERPEGSVSTLKIQRTQQEDSAVYLCASSLGGGGAYEQYFGPGTRLTVT.

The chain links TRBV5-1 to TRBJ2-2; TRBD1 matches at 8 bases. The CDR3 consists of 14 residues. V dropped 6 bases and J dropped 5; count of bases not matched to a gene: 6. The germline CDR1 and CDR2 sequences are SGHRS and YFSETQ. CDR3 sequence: CASTQTGGTGELFF. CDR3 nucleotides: TGCGCCAGCACTCAAACAGGGGGGACCGGGGAGCTGTTTTTT. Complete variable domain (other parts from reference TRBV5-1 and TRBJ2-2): KAGVTQTPRYLIKTRGQQVTLSCSPISGHRSVSWYQQTPGQGLQFLFEYFSETQRNKGNFPGRFSGRQFSNSRSEMNVSTLELGDSALYLCASTQTGGTGELFFGEGSRLTVL.

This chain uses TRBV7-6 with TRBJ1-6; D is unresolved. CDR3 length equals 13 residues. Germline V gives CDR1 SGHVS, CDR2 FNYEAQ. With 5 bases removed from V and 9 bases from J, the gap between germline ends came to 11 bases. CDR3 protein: CASSAPGASPLHF. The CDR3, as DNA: TGTGCCAGCAGCGCCCCGGGAGCTTCACCCCTCCACTTT.

CDR3 in amino acids: CASSFHVNTEAFF. In nucleotides, the CDR3 is TGTGCCAGCAGCTTTCATGTGAACACTGAAGCTTTCTTT. The rearrangement links TRBV11-1 to TRBJ1-1; D unresolved. V lost 3 bases and J 0 bases, leaving 5 bases between the germline ends. CDR3 length: 13 residues. Germline lookup yields CDR1 SGHAT and CDR2 FQDESV (reference sequence). Filled out from reference TRBV11-1 and TRBJ1-1, the complete variable domain reads EAEVAQSPRYKITEKSQAVAFWCDPISGHATLYWYRQILGQGPELLVQFQDESVVDDSQLPKDRFSAERLKGVDSTLKIQPAELGDSAMYLCASSFHVNTEAFFGQGTRLTVV.